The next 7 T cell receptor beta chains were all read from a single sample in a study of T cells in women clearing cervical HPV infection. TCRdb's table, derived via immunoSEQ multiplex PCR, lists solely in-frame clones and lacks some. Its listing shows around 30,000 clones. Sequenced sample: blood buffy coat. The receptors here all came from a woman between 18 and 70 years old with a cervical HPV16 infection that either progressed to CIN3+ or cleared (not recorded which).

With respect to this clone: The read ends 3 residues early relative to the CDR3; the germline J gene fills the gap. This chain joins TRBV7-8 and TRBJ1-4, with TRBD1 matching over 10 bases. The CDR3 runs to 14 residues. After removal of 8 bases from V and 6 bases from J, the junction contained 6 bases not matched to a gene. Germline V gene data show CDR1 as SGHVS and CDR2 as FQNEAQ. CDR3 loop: CASGTGTGDEKLFF. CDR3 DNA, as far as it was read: TGTGCCAGCGGAACCGGGACAGGGGATGAAAAA.

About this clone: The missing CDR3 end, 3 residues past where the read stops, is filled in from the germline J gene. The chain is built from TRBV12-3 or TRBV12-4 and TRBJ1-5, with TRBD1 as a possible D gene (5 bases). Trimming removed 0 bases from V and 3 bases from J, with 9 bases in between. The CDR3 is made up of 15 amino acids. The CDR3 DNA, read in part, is TGTGCCAGCAGTTTAGCAGGGGCCTTCAATCAGCCC. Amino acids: CASSLAGAFNQP. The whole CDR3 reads CASSLAGAFNQPQHF.

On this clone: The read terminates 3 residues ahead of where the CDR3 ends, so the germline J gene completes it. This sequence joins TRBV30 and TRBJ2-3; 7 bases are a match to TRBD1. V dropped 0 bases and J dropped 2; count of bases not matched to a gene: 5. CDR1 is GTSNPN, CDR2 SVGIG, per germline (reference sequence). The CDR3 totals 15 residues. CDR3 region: CAWSVLDRLTDTQYF. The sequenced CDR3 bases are TGTGCCTGGAGTGTACTGGACAGGCTCACAGATACG. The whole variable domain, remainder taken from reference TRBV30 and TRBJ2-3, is SQTIHQWPATLVQPVGSPLSLECTVEGTSNPNLYWYRQAAGRGLQLLFYSVGIGQISSEVPQNLSASRPQDRQFILSSKKLLLSDSGFYLCAWSVLDRLTDTQYFGPGTRLTVL.

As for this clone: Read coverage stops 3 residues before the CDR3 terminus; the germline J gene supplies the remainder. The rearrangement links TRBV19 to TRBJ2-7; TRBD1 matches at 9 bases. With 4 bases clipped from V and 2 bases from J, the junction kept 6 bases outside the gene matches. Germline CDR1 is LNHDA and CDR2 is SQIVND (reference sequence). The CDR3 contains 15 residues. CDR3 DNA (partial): TGTGCCAGTAGTAAGGACAGGGGTGATACCTACGAG. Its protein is CASSKDRGDTYE. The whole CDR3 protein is CASSKDRGDTYEQYF. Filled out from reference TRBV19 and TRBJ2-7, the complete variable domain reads DGGITQSPKYLFRKEGQNVTLSCEQNLNHDAMYWYRQDPGQGLRLIYYSQIVNDFQKGDIAEGYSVSREKKESFPLTVTSAQKNPTAFYLCASSKDRGDTYEQYFGPGTRLTVT.

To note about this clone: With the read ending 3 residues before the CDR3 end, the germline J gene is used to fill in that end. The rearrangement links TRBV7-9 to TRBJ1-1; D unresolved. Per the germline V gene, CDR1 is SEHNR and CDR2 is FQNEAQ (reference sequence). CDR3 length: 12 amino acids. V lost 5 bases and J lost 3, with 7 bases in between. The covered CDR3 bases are TGTGCCAGCAGCCTTAAGGACACTGAA. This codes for CASSLKDTE. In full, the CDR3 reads CASSLKDTEAFF.

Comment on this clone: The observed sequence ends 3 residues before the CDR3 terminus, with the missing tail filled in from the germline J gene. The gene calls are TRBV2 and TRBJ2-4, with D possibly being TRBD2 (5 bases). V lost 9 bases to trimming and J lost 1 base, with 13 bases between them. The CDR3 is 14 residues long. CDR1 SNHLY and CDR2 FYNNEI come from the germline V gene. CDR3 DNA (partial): TGTGCCAGTAGCTCGGGGATGGCCAAAAACATT. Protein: CASSSGMAKNI. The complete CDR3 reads CASSSGMAKNIQYF.

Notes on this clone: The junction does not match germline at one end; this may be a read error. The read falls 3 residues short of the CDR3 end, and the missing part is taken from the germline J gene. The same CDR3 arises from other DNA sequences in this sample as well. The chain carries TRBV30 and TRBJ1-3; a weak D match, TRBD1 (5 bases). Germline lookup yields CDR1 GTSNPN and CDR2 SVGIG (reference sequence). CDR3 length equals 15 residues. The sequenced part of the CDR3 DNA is TGTGCCTGGAGTCCCCTTGACAGATCTGGAAACACT. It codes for CAWSPLDRSGNT. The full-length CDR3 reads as CAWSPLDRSGNTIYF.